Below are 29 T cell receptor beta chains sequenced from a single sample in a study of T cells in Graves' hyperthyroidism and ophthalmopathy. Regions amplified from RNA transcripts were the TCR beta CDR3 regions. The HTBI set primed first-round TCR CDR3 RT-PCR. TCRdb redid the calling of the multiplex PCR reads with MiXCR, one entry per CDR3 protein. Here the sample spans roughly 400,000 distinct CDR3 sequences, 15% to 19% being singletons. Sequencing was performed on blood. All receptors come from a young woman with Graves' hyperthyroidism that later progressed to Graves' ophthalmopathy.

This clonotype was recorded a few times. The V call is TRBV15, the J call TRBJ2-4; the match to TRBD2 covers 7 bases. CDR1 is LNHNV and CDR2 is YYDKDF in the germline V gene (reference sequence). This CDR3 is 16 amino acids long. Germline trimming cut 2 bases from V and 4 bases from J; bases unmatched to any gene: 8. The CDR3 coding sequence is TGTGCCACCAGCAGATCAACCGACGGGGGGAAAAACATTCAGTACTTC. Translated: CATSRSTDGGKNIQYF.

As concerns this clonotype: This may be a read error, as it is one base from a much larger clone. V is TRBV7-2 and J is TRBJ2-3; TRBD2 aligns across 8 bases. Losses at the gene ends were 5 bases for V and 1 base for J; bases not matched to a gene: 14. Germline CDR1 reads SGHTA; CDR2 reads FQGNSA. The CDR3 runs to 18 residues. The DNA for the CDR3 is TGTGCCAGCAGCCCCTGGAGACGACTAGCGAGCCGCACAGATACGCAGTATTTT. It translates to CASSPWRRLASRTDTQYF.

The table lists this clonotype with many counts. The chain combines TRBV6-1 with TRBJ2-3, with D unclear. Germline CDR1 MNHNS, CDR2 SASEGT. V was pared by 8 bases and J by 0 bases, with 9 bases between. This CDR3 region has 13 residues. CDR3: CASEGFSTDTQYF. The DNA of the CDR3 is TGTGCCAGCGAAGGATTTAGCACAGATACGCAGTATTTT.

The chain uses TRBV14 and TRBJ2-3; 7 bases align to TRBD1. This CDR3 has 14 amino acids. Germline assignment: CDR1 SGHDN and CDR2 FVKESK. Trimming removed 2 bases from V and 5 bases from J; junction bases left unmatched: 4. CDR3 in DNA: TGTGCCAGCAGCCAAACAGGGGCCCGAGATACGCAGTATTTT. Translation: CASSQTGARDTQYF.

V is TRBV3-1 and J is TRBJ2-1, with 11 bases lining up with TRBD2. From germline, CDR1 is LGHDT and CDR2 YNNKEL (reference sequence). This CDR3 comprises 14 residues. After removal of 0 bases from V and 16 bases from J, the junction contained 8 bases not matched to a gene. DNA of the CDR3: TGTGCCAGCAGCCAAGACTCCACTAGCGGGAGTCAATTCTTC. Amino acid sequence: CASSQDSTSGSQFF.

This clonotype was detected ten times or more. The chain is built from TRBV2 and TRBJ2-3; D not certain. CDR1 is SNHLY and CDR2 is FYNNEI in the germline V gene. V was trimmed by 4 bases and J by 6 bases, leaving 5 bases between them. The CDR3 contains 11 residues. CDR3 sequence (DNA): TGTGCCAGCAGTGCCCTGGATACGCAGTATTTT. It encodes CASSALDTQYF.

The rearrangement joins TRBV3-1 to TRBJ2-5, with D maybe TRBD1 (5 bases). The CDR3 length is 18 residues. Trimming removed 6 bases at V and 2 bases at J, with 25 bases between. Germline-derived CDR1 and CDR2 are LGHDT and YNNKEL (reference sequence). CDR3 sequence: CASRPHSETRQRQETQYF. As DNA, the CDR3 is TGTGCCAGCAGACCCCACTCAGAGACAAGACAGCGACAAGAGACCCAGTACTTC.

This clonotype was detected only a few times. This chain joins TRBV4-3 and TRBJ2-3; 9 bases align to TRBD2. This CDR3 region has 17 residues. Trimming cost V 0 bases and J 6 bases; bases outside gene matches: 10. CDR1 and CDR2 (germline): LGHNA, YSLEER. This chain's CDR3 is CASSQELGGRAGDTQYF. The DNA for the CDR3 is TGCGCCAGCAGCCAAGAGCTTGGCGGGAGGGCCGGGGATACGCAGTATTTT.

The chain recombines TRBV5-1 with TRBJ1-1; 7 bases are a match to TRBD1. Germline-derived CDR1 and CDR2 are SGHRS and YFSETQ. The CDR3 sequence is 17 residues long. The V segment lost 0 bases and the J segment 2 bases; nucleotides outside the gene matches: 10. CDR3 in DNA: TGCGCCAGCAGCTTGGGGCCGGTGAGACAGGGAAACACTGAAGCTTTCTTT. Protein product: CASSLGPVRQGNTEAFF.

As for this clonotype: A clone one base away is much larger, so this may be a read error. The chain has TRBV27 and TRBJ2-7; the D gene is possibly TRBD1 (6 bases). This CDR3 region has 13 residues. Germline CDR1 and CDR2: MNHEY and SMNVEV (reference sequence). This CDR3 is CASSTTGFYERYF. In DNA, the CDR3 is TGTGCCAGCAGTACCACAGGGTTTTACGAGCGGTACTTC.

This clonotype was recorded many times. The chain recombines TRBV6-2 or TRBV6-3 with TRBJ2-7, with TRBD1 matching 7 bases. The length of the CDR3 is 15 residues. J gave up 0 bases and V 4 bases, and 6 bases lay outside the gene matches. Germline loops: CDR1 MNHEY, CDR2 SVGEGT. The CDR3 loop reads CASSFWDSSSYEQYF. CDR3 nucleotides: TGTGCCAGCAGTTTTTGGGACAGTAGCTCCTACGAGCAGTACTTC.

This clonotype was counted many times. V is TRBV12-3 or TRBV12-4 and J is TRBJ1-1; 7 positions agree with TRBD1. The V segment lost 5 bases and the J segment 5 bases; nucleotides outside the gene matches: 11. The CDR3 has 15 amino acids. This CDR3 reads CASSDRQGARTEAFF. CDR3 bases: TGTGCCAGCAGTGATCGACAGGGAGCGCGTACTGAAGCTTTCTTT.

In this sample, this clonotype turned up many times. The chain employs TRBV7-2 and TRBJ2-1, with TRBD2 matching 7 bases. J was trimmed by 7 bases and V by 5 bases; bases with no gene match: 5. The CDR3 contains 13 residues. Germline V gives CDR1 SGHTA, CDR2 FQGNSA. In nucleotides, the CDR3 is TGTGCCAGCAGCAGTGGCGGGGGAAATGAGCAGTTCTTC. It specifies CASSSGGGNEQFF.

With respect to this clonotype: An end of the junction does not agree with germline; a read error may underlie this. The chain employs TRBV6-5 and TRBJ2-2; D is unclear. CDR1 MNHEY and CDR2 SVGAGI come from the germline V gene. The CDR3 runs to 14 residues. The CDR3 sequence: CASRYSGSSGELFF. CDR3 nucleotides: TGTGCCAGCAGATACTCGGGTTCGAGCGGGGAGCTGTTTTTT.

This clonotype was seen repeatedly, ten times or more. The chain has TRBV7-9 and TRBJ2-7; 12 bases line up with TRBD2. Germline V gene data show CDR1 as SEHNR and CDR2 as FQNEAQ (reference sequence). The V segment lost 5 bases and the J segment 5 bases; nucleotides outside the gene matches: 22. This CDR3 has 20 amino acids. This chain's CDR3 is CASSVRRRGLAGPKGDEQYF. The CDR3 DNA sequence: TGTGCCAGCAGCGTCAGGAGGCGTGGACTAGCGGGACCTAAAGGGGACGAGCAGTACTTC.

This clonotype has ten or more counts. The rearrangement joins TRBV28 to TRBJ2-4; possible D gene TRBD2, 5 bases. The CDR3 has 18 amino acids. Germline CDR1 MDHEN, CDR2 SYDVKM. The V gene lost 6 bases and the J gene lost 0 bases, with 21 bases spanning the gap. The CDR3 reads CASSRSGGQKLAKNIQYF. CDR3 DNA sequence: TGTGCCAGCAGCCGAAGTGGCGGGCAAAAACTAGCCAAAAACATTCAGTACTTC.

This clonotype appeared many times. Written as DNA, the CDR3 is TGTGCCAGCAGCTTAAACAGGGAATCCTACGAGCAGTACTTC. Its protein product is CASSLNRESYEQYF. This chain links TRBV7-9 with TRBJ2-7; a possible D gene is TRBD1 (6 bases). Germline V gene sequence: CDR1 SEHNR, CDR2 FQNEAQ (reference sequence). The CDR3 sequence is 14 residues long. The V end was cut by 2 bases, the J end by 1 base, with 9 bases between. The full variable domain, with the rest looked up from reference TRBV7-9 and TRBJ2-7, is DTGVSQNPRHKITKRGQNVTFRCDPISEHNRLYWYRQTLGQGPEFLTYFQNEAQLEKSRLLSDRFSAERPKGSFSTLEIQRTEQGDSAMYLCASSLNRESYEQYFGPGTRLTVT.

The chain employs TRBV7-9 and TRBJ1-3; the match to TRBD1 covers 7 bases. The germline gives CDR1 SEHNR, CDR2 FQNEAQ (reference sequence). The CDR3 length is 15 residues. Trimming at V came to 4 bases and at J to 4 bases, leaving 7 bases not matched to a gene. CDR3 in DNA: TGTGCCAGCAGCTCTACAGGGGTGGAGGGAAACACCATATATTTT. This gives the protein CASSSTGVEGNTIYF. Looking up the rest from reference TRBV7-9 and TRBJ1-3 gives the full variable domain: DTGVSQNPRHKITKRGQNVTFRCDPISEHNRLYWYRQTLGQGPEFLTYFQNEAQLEKSRLLSDRFSAERPKGSFSTLEIQRTEQGDSAMYLCASSSTGVEGNTIYFGEGSWLTVV.

This clonotype appeared many times. CDR3 sequence: CASSYSERLRDPYEQYF. The CDR3 region has the DNA TGTGCCAGCAGCTATTCCGAGCGGTTAAGGGATCCCTACGAGCAGTACTTC. The V gene is TRBV6-1, the J gene TRBJ2-7; the D gene is possibly TRBD2 (5 bases). The CDR3 is 17 amino acids. Trimming removed 6 bases at V and 2 bases at J, with 23 bases between. Germline assignment: CDR1 MNHNS and CDR2 SASEGT.

This clonotype was counted many times. The CDR3 DNA is TGTGCCAGCAGCCCCCAAGGGGATTTCTACGAGCAGTACTTC. It is translated as CASSPQGDFYEQYF. V gene TRBV6-2 or TRBV6-3 combines with J gene TRBJ2-7; weak D call: TRBD1 (5 bases). Looked up from germline, CDR1 is MNHEY and CDR2 is SVGEGT. V lost 6 bases to trimming and J lost 3 bases, with 15 bases between them. The CDR3 covers 14 residues.

This clonotype was recorded a few times. The chain combines TRBV2 with TRBJ2-3, with 10 nucleotides matching TRBD2. The CDR3 covers 16 residues. Losses at the gene ends were 5 bases for V and 7 bases for J; bases not matched to a gene: 12. CDR1 is SNHLY and CDR2 is FYNNEI in the germline V gene. The CDR3 protein is CASSPPGASGSNTQYF. The CDR3 bases are TGTGCCAGCAGTCCCCCCGGGGCTAGCGGGAGTAATACGCAGTATTTT.

This clonotype was observed at least ten times. The rearrangement links TRBV12-3 or TRBV12-4 to TRBJ2-1; 8 positions agree with TRBD2. Unmatched junction bases numbered 8, after V lost 1 base and J lost 0 bases. The CDR3 consists of 18 residues. The DNA for the CDR3 is TGTGCCAGCAGTTTAGTTCCTAGCGGGTACCGCTCCTACAATGAGCAGTTCTTC. This codes for CASSLVPSGYRSYNEQFF.

The chain joins TRBV24-1 to TRBJ2-2; TRBD1 matches 7 bases. The V gene's germline CDR1 is KGHDR and CDR2 SFDVKD. With 4 bases clipped from V and 2 bases from J, the junction kept 9 bases outside the gene matches. The CDR3 is 17 residues long. The CDR3 sequence is CATSESGTELNTGELFF. Here the CDR3 DNA reads TGTGCCACCAGTGAATCCGGGACAGAGTTAAACACCGGGGAGCTGTTTTTT.

This clonotype was seen repeatedly, ten times or more. V and J are TRBV27 and TRBJ2-3; 9 bases match TRBD1. The CDR3 has 15 amino acids. V dropped 6 bases and J dropped 2; count of bases not matched to a gene: 6. Germline V gives CDR1 MNHEY, CDR2 SMNVEV (reference sequence). The CDR3 coding sequence is TGTGCCAGCAGCGACAGGGACAGGGACACAGATACGCAGTATTTT. The encoded protein is CASSDRDRDTDTQYF.

This clonotype was found many times. The gene calls are TRBV29-1 and TRBJ2-7, with 9 positions matching TRBD1. J was trimmed by 4 bases and V by 6 bases; bases with no gene match: 4. The CDR3 contains 12 residues. Germline CDR1 is SQVTM and CDR2 is ANQGSEA. The CDR3, as DNA: TGCAGCGTCGGCGGACAGGGGTACGAGCAGTACTTC. Translated, it gives CSVGGQGYEQYF.

A note on this clonotype: Its ends do not fully match the called genes, so a read error is possible. This chain uses TRBV7-7 with TRBJ2-5; no clear D. This CDR3 is built from 14 residues. Germline V gene data show CDR1 as SSHAT and CDR2 as FNYEAQ (reference sequence). CDR3 protein: CASSRLVRQETQYF. In nucleotides, the CDR3 is TGTGCTAGCAGCCGCCTGGTCCGCCAAGAGACCCAGTACTTC.

Ten or more counts support this clonotype. This chain connects TRBV28 to TRBJ2-2, with unresolved D. The CDR3 length is 15 residues. Germline V gene lookup returns CDR1 MDHEN and CDR2 SYDVKM. V was shortened by 5 bases and J by 3 bases, with 13 bases between the two germline ends. CDR3 nucleotide sequence: TGTGCCAGCAGTCTTGTCGGCCCGGACACCGGGGAGCTGTTTTTT. It is translated as CASSLVGPDTGELFF.

This clonotype was found many times. The V call is TRBV2, the J call TRBJ1-2; 8 nucleotides align to TRBD1. V lost 7 bases and J lost 5; bases outside the gene matches: 15. This CDR3 has 16 amino acids. From germline, CDR1 is SNHLY and CDR2 FYNNEI. In DNA, the CDR3 is TGTGCCAGCACCATGCCAAACGGACAGGGCGGGTATGGCTACACCTTC. Residues: CASTMPNGQGGYGYTF.

This clonotype was seen at least ten times. V is TRBV20-1 and J is TRBJ1-1; no firm D call. There are 13 residues in the CDR3. CDR1 is DFQATT and CDR2 is SNEGSKA in the germline V gene (reference sequence). The ends were cut back, 6 bases at V and 1 base at J, with 12 bases in the middle. CDR3 sequence reads: CSAKGGPNTEAFF. As DNA, the CDR3 is TGCAGTGCGAAGGGTGGGCCGAACACTGAAGCTTTCTTT.